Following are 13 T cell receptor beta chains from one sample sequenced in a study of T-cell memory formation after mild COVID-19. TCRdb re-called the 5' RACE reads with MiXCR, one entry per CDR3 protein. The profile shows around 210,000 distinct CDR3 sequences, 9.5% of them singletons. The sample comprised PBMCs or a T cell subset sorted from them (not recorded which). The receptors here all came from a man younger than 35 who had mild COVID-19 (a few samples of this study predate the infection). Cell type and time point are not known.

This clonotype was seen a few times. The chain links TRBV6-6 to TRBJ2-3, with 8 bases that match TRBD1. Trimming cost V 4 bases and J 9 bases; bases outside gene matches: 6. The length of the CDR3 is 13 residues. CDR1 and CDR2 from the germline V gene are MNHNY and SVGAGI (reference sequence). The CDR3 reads CASSSRQGRTQYF. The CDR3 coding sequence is TGTGCCAGCAGTTCGAGACAGGGGCGAACGCAGTATTTT.

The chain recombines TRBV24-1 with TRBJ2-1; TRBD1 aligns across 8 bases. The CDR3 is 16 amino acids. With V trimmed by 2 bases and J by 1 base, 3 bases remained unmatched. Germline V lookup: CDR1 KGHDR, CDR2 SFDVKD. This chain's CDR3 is CATSDSRTGSYNEQFF. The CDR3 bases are TGTGCCACCAGTGATTCTCGGACAGGGTCCTACAATGAGCAGTTCTTC.

Here the CDR3 reads CASSSTGTPMDTQYF. The CDR3 nucleotides are TGTGCCAGCAGCTCAACCGGGACTCCTATGGATACGCAGTATTTT. The chain recombines TRBV9 with TRBJ2-3; D may be TRBD2 (6 bases). Germline V CDR1 and CDR2: SGDLS, YYNGEE. Trimming took off 4 bases at V and 6 bases at J, with 18 bases between the two ends. The CDR3 has 15 residues.

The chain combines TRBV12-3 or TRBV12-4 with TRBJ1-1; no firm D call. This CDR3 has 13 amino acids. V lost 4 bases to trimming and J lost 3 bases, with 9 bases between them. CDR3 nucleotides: TGTGCCAGCAGTTGGCTGCAGGACACTGAAGCTTTCTTT. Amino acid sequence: CASSWLQDTEAFF.

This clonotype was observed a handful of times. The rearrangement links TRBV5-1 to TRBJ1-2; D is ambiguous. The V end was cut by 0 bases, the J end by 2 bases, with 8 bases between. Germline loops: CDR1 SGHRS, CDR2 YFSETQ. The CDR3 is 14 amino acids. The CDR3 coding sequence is TGCGCCAGCAGCTTGGGTGTCGGAAACTATGGCTACACCTTC. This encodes CASSLGVGNYGYTF.

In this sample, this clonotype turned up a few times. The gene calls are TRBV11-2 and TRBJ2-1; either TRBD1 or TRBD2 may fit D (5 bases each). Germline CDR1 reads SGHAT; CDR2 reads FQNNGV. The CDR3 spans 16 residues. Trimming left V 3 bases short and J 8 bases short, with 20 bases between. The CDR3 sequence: CASSFSLGPGSYEQFF. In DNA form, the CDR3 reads TGTGCCAGCAGCTTTTCGTTGGGACCGGGCTCGTATGAGCAGTTCTTC.

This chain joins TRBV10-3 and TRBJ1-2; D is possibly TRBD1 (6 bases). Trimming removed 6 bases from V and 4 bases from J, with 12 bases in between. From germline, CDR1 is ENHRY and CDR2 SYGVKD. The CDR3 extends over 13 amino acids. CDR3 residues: CAIRHRDGYGYTF. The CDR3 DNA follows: TGTGCCATCAGGCACAGGGACGGCTATGGCTACACCTTC.

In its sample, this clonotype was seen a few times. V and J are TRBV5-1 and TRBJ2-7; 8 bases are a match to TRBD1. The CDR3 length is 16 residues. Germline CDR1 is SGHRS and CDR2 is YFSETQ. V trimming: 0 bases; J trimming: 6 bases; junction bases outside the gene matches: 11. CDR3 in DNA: TGCGCCAGCAGCTTGGACGGCGGCAGGGGGCCGGCCGAGCAGTACGTC. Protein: CASSLDGGRGPAEQYV.

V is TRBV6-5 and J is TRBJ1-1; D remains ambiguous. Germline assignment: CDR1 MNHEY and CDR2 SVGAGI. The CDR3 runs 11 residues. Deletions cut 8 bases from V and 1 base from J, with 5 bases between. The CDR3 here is CASQWNTEAFF. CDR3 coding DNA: TGTGCCAGCCAGTGGAACACTGAAGCTTTCTTT.

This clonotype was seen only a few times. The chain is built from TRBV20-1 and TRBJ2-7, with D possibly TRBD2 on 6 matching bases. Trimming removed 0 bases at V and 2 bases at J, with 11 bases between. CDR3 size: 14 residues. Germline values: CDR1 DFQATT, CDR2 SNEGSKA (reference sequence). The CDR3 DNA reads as TGCAGTGCTAGAGATCCGGGGGACCCCTACGAGCAGTACGTC. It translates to CSARDPGDPYEQYV.

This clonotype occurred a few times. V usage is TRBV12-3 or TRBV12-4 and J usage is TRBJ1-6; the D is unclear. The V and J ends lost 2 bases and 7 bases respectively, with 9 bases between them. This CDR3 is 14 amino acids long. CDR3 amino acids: CASSLYSGNSPLHF. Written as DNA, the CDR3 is TGTGCCAGCAGTTTATACAGCGGAAATTCACCCCTCCACTTT.

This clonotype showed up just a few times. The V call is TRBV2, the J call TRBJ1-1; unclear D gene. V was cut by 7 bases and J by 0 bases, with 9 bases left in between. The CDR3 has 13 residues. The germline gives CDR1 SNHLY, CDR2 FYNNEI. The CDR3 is CASTVELNTEAFF. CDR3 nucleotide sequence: TGTGCCAGCACTGTGGAACTGAACACTGAAGCTTTCTTT.

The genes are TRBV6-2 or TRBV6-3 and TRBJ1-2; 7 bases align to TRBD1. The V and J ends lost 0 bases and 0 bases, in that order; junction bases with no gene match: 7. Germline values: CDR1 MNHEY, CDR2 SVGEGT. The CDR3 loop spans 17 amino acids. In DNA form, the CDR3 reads TGTGCCAGCAGTTACTCGTGGAGAACAGGGGCTAACTATGGCTACACCTTC. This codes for CASSYSWRTGANYGYTF.